A single sample gave rise to the 28 T cell receptor beta chains below, sequenced in a study of T cell repertoires in cytomegalovirus infection. Their target antigens are unknown. Using its own MiXCR run on the reads, TCRdb lists one record per CDR3 protein. This table has some 940,000 distinct CDR3 sequences, 30% to 40% appearing once. Here the sequenced sample was cultured CD8+ T cells from PBMCs, taken from culture after CMV antigen stimulation. The receptor source for this set is a human donor in good health (CMV status not recorded). Some clones in this sample may be carry-over from other donors' samples.

This clonotype has only a few counts. The chain is built from TRBV12-3 or TRBV12-4 and TRBJ2-5; D not resolved. Trimming took off 6 bases at V and 3 bases at J, with 5 bases between the two ends. This CDR3 has 11 residues. This CDR3 reads CASRSEETQYF. In DNA, the CDR3 is TGTGCCAGCAGATCAGAAGAGACCCAGTACTTC.

The V gene is TRBV6-5, the J gene TRBJ1-4; D ambiguous. This CDR3 has 16 amino acids. Germline assignment: CDR1 MNHEY and CDR2 SVGAGI. Trimming stripped 3 bases from V and 3 bases from J, with 14 bases between. The CDR3: CASSYYTGSSNEKLFF. The CDR3 nucleotides read TGTGCCAGCAGTTATTATACGGGGAGCTCTAATGAAAAACTGTTTTTT.

This clonotype occurred a few times. The chain uses TRBV12-3 or TRBV12-4 and TRBJ2-5; perhaps TRBD1 as D (6 bases). This CDR3 has 14 amino acids. The V gene lost 6 bases and the J gene lost 5 bases, with 16 bases spanning the gap. CDR3 coding DNA: TGTGCCAGCAGCCCGACAGGCATGGACGAGACCCAGTACTTC. It encodes CASSPTGMDETQYF.

The V and J genes are TRBV20-1 and TRBJ2-1; 10 nucleotides agree with TRBD2. The germline CDR1 and CDR2 sequences are DFQATT and SNEGSKA (reference sequence). This CDR3 has 14 residues. Trimming at V came to 1 base and at J to 15 bases, leaving 12 bases not matched to a gene. In nucleotides, the CDR3 is TGCAGTGCTAGAGGTCTAGGGCTAGCGGGGGTCTCGTTCTTC. Its protein product is CSARGLGLAGVSFF.

The chain is built from TRBV7-2 and TRBJ1-2; no firm D call. Germline V gives CDR1 SGHTA, CDR2 FQGNSA. V dropped 5 bases and J dropped 4 bases, with 17 bases sitting between them. This CDR3 has 15 residues. CDR3 in amino acids: CASSPPAGFIYGYTF. CDR3 nucleotide sequence: TGTGCCAGCAGCCCCCCAGCGGGGTTCATCTATGGCTACACCTTC.

The chain links TRBV5-4 to TRBJ2-5; perhaps TRBD1 as D (5 bases). CDR3 length: 13 residues. Trimming took off 4 bases at V and 7 bases at J, with 14 bases between the two ends. Germline CDR1 SGHNT, CDR2 YYREEE (reference sequence). The DNA of the CDR3 is TGTGCCAGCAGCACACCCGGCCAGGGGACCCAGTACTTC. Its translation is CASSTPGQGTQYF.

This clonotype was observed many times. V usage is TRBV7-2 and J usage is TRBJ1-5; TRBD1 matches at 9 bases. Trimming cost V 2 bases and J 5 bases; bases outside gene matches: 10. The germline CDR1 and CDR2 sequences are SGHTA and FQGNSA. The CDR3 has 17 residues. The CDR3 nucleotides are TGTGCCAGCAGCTTACGAATTACCGGGACAGGGTATCAGCCCCAGCATTTT. Its translation is CASSLRITGTGYQPQHF.

The chain couples TRBV6-8 to TRBJ2-2; D remains unclear. The CDR3 contains 17 residues. V gave up 5 bases and J gave up 8 bases, with 24 bases separating them. Germline CDR1 and CDR2: MNHGY and SAAAGT. This CDR3 is CASSLGQQIGGSGELFF. CDR3 nucleotides: TGTGCCAGCAGTCTCGGTCAACAGATAGGTGGCTCTGGGGAGCTGTTTTTT.

This clonotype turned up a few times. Its ends do not fully match the called genes, so a read error is possible. V is TRBV25-1 and J is TRBJ1-2; 8 nucleotides agree with TRBD1. The CDR3 is 11 residues long. Germline V gene sequence: CDR1 MGHDK, CDR2 SYGVNS. The CDR3 region has the DNA TGTGCCAGCCAAGGACCGGGACAGGCCATCTTC. Translated: CASQGPGQAIF.

The rearrangement joins TRBV7-2 to TRBJ1-2, with 9 bases identical to TRBD1. The trim removed 3 bases at V and 5 bases at J, leaving 13 bases unmatched. CDR1 SGHTA and CDR2 FQGNSA come from the germline V gene. The CDR3 sequence is 17 residues long. This chain's CDR3 is CASSFTGGGLSLYGYTF. The CDR3 DNA reads TGTGCCAGCAGCTTTACAGGGGGCGGGCTGTCTCTGTATGGCTACACCTTC.

For this clonotype: A much larger clone lies one base from this, so it may be a read error. This chain joins TRBV7-6 and TRBJ2-7; D is unresolved. Trimming pared 5 bases from V and 6 bases from J, leaving 14 bases between. The CDR3 is 13 residues long. The germline CDR1 and CDR2 sequences are SGHVS and FNYEAQ. CDR3: CASSPRWASEQYF. DNA of the CDR3: TGTGCCAGCAGCCCTCGGTGGGCAAGCGAGCAGTACTTC.

The chain is built from TRBV20-1 and TRBJ1-5; D is uncertain. Germline values: CDR1 DFQATT, CDR2 SNEGSKA (reference sequence). The CDR3 is 14 residues long. V lost 4 bases and J lost 7, with 17 bases in between. CDR3 loop: CSAKKEGRAQPQHF. The CDR3 region has the DNA TGCAGTGCTAAAAAAGAAGGGAGGGCCCAGCCCCAGCATTTT.

This sequence joins TRBV11-2 and TRBJ1-4; TRBD1 matches at 8 bases. The CDR3 loop spans 18 amino acids. Germline trimming cut 5 bases from V and 8 bases from J; bases unmatched to any gene: 19. The germline V gene encodes CDR1 SGHAT and CDR2 FQNNGV. The CDR3 spells CASSRTGRNSPRDEKLFF. The CDR3 nucleotides are TGTGCCAGCAGCCGGACAGGGAGAAATTCCCCCCGGGACGAAAAACTGTTTTTT. The complete variable domain, with remaining parts taken from reference TRBV11-2 and TRBJ1-4, reads EAGVAQSPRYKIIEKRQSVAFWCNPISGHATLYWYQQILGQGPKLLIQFQNNGVVDDSQLPKDRFSAERLKGVDSTLKIQPAKLEDSAVYLCASSRTGRNSPRDEKLFFGSGTQLSVL.

The gene calls are TRBV20-1 and TRBJ1-1; weak D call: TRBD1 (5 bases). Trimming removed 2 bases from V and 0 bases from J, with 10 bases in between. CDR3 length equals 14 residues. Germline-derived CDR1 and CDR2 are DFQATT and SNEGSKA (reference sequence). This chain's CDR3 is CSARFEGMNTEAFF. The CDR3 DNA is TGCAGTGCTAGATTCGAGGGGATGAACACTGAAGCTTTCTTT.

The V call is TRBV7-9, the J call TRBJ2-3; 9 positions match TRBD1. J gave up 4 bases and V 5 bases, and 7 bases lay outside the gene matches. Germline lookup yields CDR1 SEHNR and CDR2 FQNEAQ (reference sequence). The CDR3 loop spans 15 amino acids. CDR3 coding DNA: TGTGCCAGCAGCCCCCAACAGGGGGCTTCAGATACGCAGTATTTT. It is translated as CASSPQQGASDTQYF.

This chain connects TRBV12-3 or TRBV12-4 to TRBJ2-3, with 9 bases lining up with TRBD2. This CDR3 comprises 13 residues. The ends lost 8 bases at V and 5 bases at J; junction bases unmatched: 5. DNA of the CDR3: TGTGCCAGCGCGGGGGGGCAAGTAGATACGCAGTATTTT. It translates to CASAGGQVDTQYF.

V and J are TRBV7-3 and TRBJ2-2, with D possibly matching TRBD2 (7 bases). V lost 1 base, J lost 6 bases, and 21 bases lay in between. CDR1 and CDR2 (germline): SGHTA, FQGTGA. The CDR3 length is 18 residues. The CDR3 sequence is CASSLRGRGPLESGELFF. The CDR3, as DNA: TGTGCCAGCAGCTTAAGAGGGCGGGGGCCCCTGGAATCCGGGGAGCTGTTTTTT.

In this sample, this clonotype turned up a few times. The J gene is TRBJ2-3, the V gene TRBV2; 11 bases match TRBD1. The CDR3 sequence is 16 residues long. Germline CDR1 SNHLY, CDR2 FYNNEI. The V and J ends lost 7 bases and 6 bases, in that order; junction bases with no gene match: 12. The CDR3 DNA reads TGTGCCAGCAACTTCGGTGACGGACAGGGGGCCGATACGCAGTATTTT. Protein sequence: CASNFGDGQGADTQYF.

The sample holds a few counts of this clonotype. This chain joins TRBV6-2 or TRBV6-3 and TRBJ2-1; no reliable D call. This CDR3 has 13 amino acids. Germline V CDR1 and CDR2: MNHEY, SVGEGT. V lost 2 bases to trimming and J lost 2 bases, with 4 bases between them. In nucleotides, the CDR3 is TGTGCCAGCAGTTACCCCACCTACAATGAGCAGTTCTTC. It specifies CASSYPTYNEQFF.

The V gene is TRBV25-1, the J gene TRBJ1-2, with D possibly TRBD1 on 6 matching bases. The CDR3 runs 15 residues. V was pared by 1 base and J by 6 bases, with 15 bases between. Germline V gene sequence: CDR1 MGHDK, CDR2 SYGVNS. The CDR3 region is CASSEWGGQVHGYTF. CDR3 nucleotides: TGTGCCAGCAGTGAATGGGGGGGGCAGGTTCATGGCTACACCTTC.

A few counts support this clonotype. The genes are TRBV6-2 or TRBV6-3 and TRBJ2-2, with D tentatively TRBD2 (5 bases). Trimming removed 2 bases from V and 0 bases from J, with 10 bases in between. The CDR3 loop spans 16 amino acids. Germline V gene lookup returns CDR1 MNHEY and CDR2 SVGEGT. The DNA of the CDR3 is TGTGCCAGCAGTTACGGGAGCCTTCCGAACACCGGGGAGCTGTTTTTT. Translation: CASSYGSLPNTGELFF.

The chain has TRBV7-6 and TRBJ1-2; a weak D match, TRBD1 (5 bases). Trimming cost V 7 bases and J 7 bases, with 16 bases left between them. Looked up from germline, CDR1 is SGHVS and CDR2 is FNYEAQ. CDR3 size: 13 residues. DNA for the CDR3: TGTGCCAGCACTAACAATCAGGGTTCTGGCTACACCTTC. Protein product: CASTNNQGSGYTF.

The count of this clonotype is one. The chain combines TRBV4-2 with TRBJ2-2; D is unresolved. The germline V gene has CDR1 LGHNA and CDR2 YNFKEQ. Trimming removed 0 bases at V and 1 base at J, with 6 bases between. This CDR3 has 15 amino acids. The CDR3 DNA sequence: TGTGCCAGCAGCCAAGAGCCTATGAACACCGGGGAGCTGTTTTTT. Its protein product is CASSQEPMNTGELFF.

Comments on this clonotype: The junction and the germline gene differ at one end; a read error may be behind it. The V gene is TRBV7-6, the J gene TRBJ2-3; 9 bases map to TRBD2. Germline V CDR1 and CDR2: SGHVS, FNYEAQ. The CDR3 is 17 amino acids. CDR3 coding DNA: TGTGCTAGCAGTGCAGCGGGGGGTCGAACTTTCACAGATACGCAGTATTTT. Encoded protein: CASSAAGGRTFTDTQYF.

This clonotype was recorded many times. This chain joins TRBV7-6 and TRBJ2-2; D unresolved. CDR1 is SGHVS, CDR2 FNYEAQ, per germline. The CDR3 consists of 15 residues. The germline V and J ends were trimmed by 1 base and 0 bases, with 6 bases remaining between them. CDR3 amino acids: CASSLGRANTGELFF. The CDR3 DNA is TGTGCCAGCAGCTTAGGACGCGCGAACACCGGGGAGCTGTTTTTT.

The chain joins TRBV29-1 to TRBJ1-1; D is perhaps TRBD1 (5 bases). CDR3 length: 14 residues. Trimming left V 6 bases short and J 0 bases short, with 14 bases between. CDR1 is SQVTM and CDR2 is ANQGSEA in the germline V gene. This CDR3 reads CSVLLTELNTEAFF. CDR3 coding DNA: TGCAGCGTCCTCCTGACAGAGCTGAACACTGAAGCTTTCTTT.

This clonotype appeared a few times. The J gene is TRBJ2-1, the V gene TRBV5-1; 7 bases match TRBD2. The trim removed 1 base at V and 9 bases at J, leaving 13 bases unmatched. Germline V CDR1 and CDR2: SGHRS, YFSETQ. CDR3 size: 16 residues. In DNA form, the CDR3 reads TGCGCCAGCAGCTTGTTTCCCGGGGGACCGGGGGGTGAGCAGTTCTTC. Its protein product is CASSLFPGGPGGEQFF. The full variable domain, in which reference TRBV5-1 and TRBJ2-1 provide the parts outside the CDR3, is KAGVTQTPRYLIKTRGQQVTLSCSPISGHRSVSWYQQTPGQGLQFLFEYFSETQRNKGNFPGRFSGRQFSNSRSEMNVSTLELGDSALYLCASSLFPGGPGGEQFFGPGTRLTVL.

The chain combines TRBV20-1 with TRBJ1-6; D remains ambiguous. Deletions cut 5 bases from V and 0 bases from J, with 14 bases between. CDR1 and CDR2 from the germline V gene are DFQATT and SNEGSKA (reference sequence). The CDR3 is 16 amino acids. The DNA of the CDR3 is TGCAGTGCTCGGCGGGCGACGGGCTCCTATAATTCACCCCTCCACTTT. Translated: CSARRATGSYNSPLHF.